This TCR beta chain was identified during a study of T cell repertoires in cytomegalovirus infection. Overall study: Matching HLA type and CMV infection were both indicated by public TCR beta signatures.

Regarding the study as a whole: It was HLA-C-restricted CMV-specific TCR beta clonotypes that dominated the response ex vivo. The cumulative frequency of public TCR beta families distinguished individuals who carried CMV together with the relevant HLA.

A word on this clonotype: The antigen is unknown.

One entry per CDR3 protein, called by TCRdb with MiXCR from the reads. The top ten clones hold 45% to 55% of a sample with 110,000 to 150,000 distinct CDR3 sequences, roughly a third of them seen once. The CDR3 has 14 amino acids. The ends were cut back, 3 bases at V and 0 bases at J, with 6 bases in the middle. Germline lookup yields CDR1 SNHLY and CDR2 FYNNEI. The TCR comes from a human donor in good health (CMV status not recorded). Some clones in this sample may be carry-over from other donors' samples. The chain employs TRBV2 and TRBJ2-4; D not certain. The input for sequencing was CD8+ T cells from cultured PBMCs, taken from culture after CMV antigen stimulation. In DNA, the CDR3 is TGTGCCAGCAGTGAGGTGGGAGCCAAAAACATTCAGTACTTC. Translated, it gives CASSEVGAKNIQYF.